The sequence of this T cell receptor (beta chain) was determined in a study of CD8 T cells in ankylosing spondylitis. V lost 4 bases and J lost 8, with 6 bases in between. CDR1 is MNHEY and CDR2 is SVGEGT in the germline V gene. The CDR3 sequence is 11 residues long. Each CDR3 protein is one row after TCRdb ran MiXCR on the 5' RACE reads. The sample contains about 750,000 distinct CDR3 sequences, roughly 19% of which appear only once. Study-wide results and caveats: Typical of ankylosing spondylitis blood, it appeared, was a TCR beta motif of eight highly homologous variants. Reportedly, matched ankylosing spondylitis synovial fluid was significantly enriched for disease-linked clones.

Turning to this clonotype: What it binds is unknown.

The sample consisted of blood, either unsorted or a sorted T cell fraction (not recorded which). This TCR came from a male donor with ankylosing spondylitis. The J gene is TRBJ2-1, the V gene TRBV6-2 or TRBV6-3; the D is unclear. The CDR3 reads CASSWAYEQFF. The CDR3 DNA follows: TGTGCCAGCAGTTGGGCCTATGAGCAGTTCTTC.